The clone carrying this T cell receptor (beta chain) was counted once. The data were taken from a study of blood T cell repertoires in COVID-19. Profiling relied on immunoSEQ multiplex PCR, and the TCRdb table lists in-frame clones only, not all of them. The sample shows some 190,000 clones, 70% to 85% of them seen only once. This receptor was taken from a woman aged 50 to 65 with acute or convalescent COVID-19. Input material: peripheral blood.

Here the CDR3 reads CASSPPGDTQYF. CDR3 nucleotides: TGTGCCAGCAGCCCTCCCGGAGATACGCAGTATTTT. The V call is TRBV7-6, the J call TRBJ2-3; no definite D call. Germline CDR1 SGHVS, CDR2 FNYEAQ. The CDR3 consists of 12 residues. The germline V and J ends were trimmed by 5 bases and 5 bases, with 8 bases remaining between them.